Below are 14 T cell receptor beta chains sequenced from a single sample in a study of radiation and T cells in renal cell carcinoma. Time point defined: blood 4 weeks post-SBRT, at nephrectomy. Treatment here: 15 Gy SBRT to primary tumor, nephrectomy 4 weeks later. Using immunoSEQ multiplex PCR, the repertoire was profiled, and TCRdb retains in-frame clones only, with some absent. The sample holds 140,000 or so clones; 70% to 90% are singletons and the top ten take around a sixth. The sequences come from blood, collected from a patient whose treatment included radiotherapy and nephrectomy. All receptors derive from a woman in her forties or fifties with renal cell carcinoma.

The chain links TRBV29-1 to TRBJ2-1, with 8 bases identical to TRBD1. The CDR3 is made up of 15 amino acids. Germline lookup yields CDR1 SQVTM and CDR2 ANQGSEA. V lost 1 base to trimming and J lost 4 bases; unmatched junction nucleotides: 6. CDR3 protein: CSVEATDRAYNEQFF. The CDR3 DNA reads TGCAGCGTTGAAGCTACGGACAGGGCTTACAATGAGCAGTTCTTC.

The chain carries TRBV7-2 and TRBJ2-7; perhaps D is TRBD1 or TRBD2 (5 bases each). The CDR3 is made up of 16 amino acids. Germline lookup yields CDR1 SGHTA and CDR2 FQGNSA. V lost 4 bases and J 3 bases, leaving 19 bases between the germline ends. CDR3: CASSSSPGTLGYEQYF. The CDR3 DNA is TGTGCCAGCAGCTCCTCCCCCGGGACCCTTGGCTACGAGCAGTACTTC. The variable domain in full, with the rest retrieved from reference TRBV7-2 and TRBJ2-7, is GAGVSQSPSNKVTEKGKDVELRCDPISGHTALYWYRQSLGQGLEFLIYFQGNSAPDKSGLPSDRFSAERTGGSVSTLTIQRTQQEDSAVYLCASSSSPGTLGYEQYFGPGTRLTVT.

This chain uses TRBV14 with TRBJ2-5; D is uncertain. The CDR3 is 16 residues long. Trimming took 0 bases from V and 5 from J, leaving 16 bases between them. Germline CDR1 is SGHDN and CDR2 is FVKESK. CDR3 sequence reads: CASSQDRALTRETQYF. The CDR3 coding sequence is TGTGCCAGCAGCCAAGATCGCGCCCTGACAAGGGAGACCCAGTACTTC. Full variable domain (remainder filled in from reference TRBV14 and TRBJ2-5): EAGVTQFPSHSVIEKGQTVTLRCDPISGHDNLYWYRRVMGKEIKFLLHFVKESKQDESGMPNNRFLAERTGGTYSTLKVQPAELEDSGVYFCASSQDRALTRETQYFGPGTRLLVL.

The chain carries TRBV7-9 and TRBJ2-7, with D perhaps matching TRBD1 (5 bases). Germline-derived CDR1 and CDR2 are SEHNR and FQNEAQ (reference sequence). This CDR3 comprises 12 residues. The V end was cut by 7 bases, the J end by 4 bases, with 11 bases between. CDR3 sequence: CASTLDRYEQYF. The CDR3 DNA is TGTGCCAGCACCCTCGACAGATACGAGCAGTACTTC.

This chain uses TRBV19 with TRBJ2-1, with D uncertain. The length of the CDR3 is 13 residues. Between the trimmed V and J ends, which lost 8 bases and 5 bases, there was a span of 13 bases. Per the germline V gene, CDR1 is LNHDA and CDR2 is SQIVND (reference sequence). The CDR3 DNA sequence: TGTGCCAGTCAAAGCAGGCCTAACAATGAGCAGTTCTTC. This gives the protein CASQSRPNNEQFF.

CDR3: CASSDSPTGIYGYTF. DNA for the CDR3: TGTGCCAGCAGTGACTCGCCGACAGGGATCTATGGCTACACCTTC. The chain uses TRBV6-4 and TRBJ1-2, with 7 nucleotides matching TRBD1. The CDR3 extends over 15 amino acids. CDR1 and CDR2 (germline): MRHNA, SNTAGT. V shed 0 bases, J shed 4 bases, and the junction held 5 bases outside the gene matches.

As DNA, the CDR3 is TGTGCCAGCAGGACAACAAAGGGGGCAGCGACGGGCTACACCTTC. Amino acid sequence: CASRTTKGAATGYTF. The J gene is TRBJ1-2, the V gene TRBV6-1, with TRBD1 identical over 7 bases. V lost 6 bases to trimming and J lost 8 bases; unmatched junction nucleotides: 15. The germline V gene has CDR1 MNHNS and CDR2 SASEGT. The CDR3 covers 15 residues.

This rearrangement joins TRBV2 to TRBJ1-4; D gene uncertain. This CDR3 has 14 residues. Germline V gene data show CDR1 as SNHLY and CDR2 as FYNNEI. The germline V and J ends were trimmed by 5 bases and 0 bases, with 7 bases remaining between them. The CDR3 loop reads CASSFQATNEKLFF. The CDR3, as DNA: TGTGCCAGCAGTTTTCAGGCAACTAATGAAAAACTGTTTTTT.

The CDR3 coding sequence is TGTGCCAGCAGTTCAGGGGATCCAGGAGGCTATGGCTACACCTTC. Translating it yields CASSSGDPGGYGYTF. The rearrangement joins TRBV6-6 to TRBJ1-2, with D possibly being TRBD1 (6 bases). Germline V gives CDR1 MNHNY, CDR2 SVGAGI (reference sequence). The V end lost 4 bases, the J end lost 4 bases, and 16 bases lay between the germline ends. There are 15 residues in the CDR3.

The chain joins TRBV28 to TRBJ1-5, with a possible D match to TRBD1 (6 bases). Germline V CDR1 and CDR2: MDHEN, SYDVKM. This CDR3 comprises 14 residues. V lost 2 bases, J lost 1 base, and 6 bases lay in between. The CDR3 region has the DNA TGTGCCAGCAGTTTAGGGACAAGCAATCAGCCCCAGCATTTT. Protein sequence: CASSLGTSNQPQHF.

This chain uses TRBV16 with TRBJ1-1; no clear D. Between the trimmed V and J ends, which lost 0 bases and 3 bases, there was a span of 14 bases. CDR1 and CDR2 from the germline V gene are KGHSY and FQNENV. This CDR3 has 16 amino acids. The CDR3 DNA sequence: TGTGCCAGCAGCCAATCGAGGGCCGTTTCTTACACTGAAGCTTTCTTT. This sequence encodes CASSQSRAVSYTEAFF.

The chain couples TRBV6-5 to TRBJ1-2; the D is unclear. The CDR3 sequence is 13 residues long. Between the trimmed V and J ends, which lost 7 bases and 1 base, there was a span of 10 bases. Germline assignment: CDR1 MNHEY and CDR2 SVGAGI. The CDR3 region is CASTGEGNYGYTF. Here the CDR3 DNA reads TGTGCCAGCACCGGAGAGGGTAACTATGGCTACACCTTC.

This clone came up once. The rearrangement links TRBV7-9 to TRBJ2-7; the D is unclear. CDR3 length equals 12 residues. Trimming removed 5 bases from V and 4 bases from J, with 9 bases in between. Per germline, CDR1 SEHNR and CDR2 FQNEAQ (reference sequence). The CDR3 loop is CASSPPYYEQYF. The CDR3 DNA follows: TGTGCCAGCAGCCCCCCTTATTACGAGCAGTACTTC.

The chain combines TRBV28 with TRBJ2-7; D unclear. The CDR3 is 15 residues long. The germline V and J ends were trimmed by 0 bases and 1 base, with 10 bases remaining between them. CDR1 MDHEN and CDR2 SYDVKM come from the germline V gene. The CDR3 sequence: CASSLWPGRSYEQYF. Written as DNA, the CDR3 is TGTGCCAGCAGTTTATGGCCGGGTCGGTCCTACGAGCAGTACTTC.